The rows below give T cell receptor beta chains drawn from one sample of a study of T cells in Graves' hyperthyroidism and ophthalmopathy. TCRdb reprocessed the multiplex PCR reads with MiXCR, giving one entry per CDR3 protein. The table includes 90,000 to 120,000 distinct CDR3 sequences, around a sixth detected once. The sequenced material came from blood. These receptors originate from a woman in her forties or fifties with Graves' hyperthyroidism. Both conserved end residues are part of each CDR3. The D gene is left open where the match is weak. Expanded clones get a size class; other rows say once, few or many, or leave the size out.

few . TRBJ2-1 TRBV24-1 CATSDLPGRDSYNEQFF TGTGCCACCAGTGATTTGCCGGGCAGGGACTCCTACAATGAGCAGTTCTTC
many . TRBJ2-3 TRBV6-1 CASSTSARGGTDTQYF TGTGCCAGCAGTACCTCGGCGAGGGGGGGCACAGATACGCAGTATTTT
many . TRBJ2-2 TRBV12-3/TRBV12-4 CASSLVRNTGELFF TGTGCCAGCAGTTTAGTACGGAACACCGGGGAGCTGTTTTTT
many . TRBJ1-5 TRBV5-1 CASSLDGTDNQPQHF TGCGCCAGCAGCCTGGACGGGACGGATAATCAGCCCCAGCATTTT
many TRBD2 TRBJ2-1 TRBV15 CATSKSGGRREQFF TGTGCCACCAGCAAGAGCGGGGGGAGACGAGAGCAGTTCTTC
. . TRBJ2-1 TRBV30 CAWIGHLYNEQFF TGTGCCTGGATAGGACACCTCTACAATGAGCAGTTCTTC
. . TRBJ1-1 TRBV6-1 CASSSPGHPNTEAFF TGTGCCAGCAGTTCTCCGGGACACCCGAACACTGAAGCTTTCTTT
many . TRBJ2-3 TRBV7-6 CASGSPPADTQYF TGTGCCAGCGGGTCTCCGCCGGCAGATACGCAGTATTTT
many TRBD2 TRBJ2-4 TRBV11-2 CASSPGLAAIQYF TGTGCCAGCAGCCCAGGACTAGCGGCTATTCAGTACTTC
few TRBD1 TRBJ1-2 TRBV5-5 CASSFTGEDGYTF TGTGCCAGCAGTTTTACAGGGGAGGATGGCTACACCTTC
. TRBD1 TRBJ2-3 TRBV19 CASRMTGGRTDTQYF TGTGCCAGTAGAATGACAGGGGGTAGAACAGATACGCAGTATTTT
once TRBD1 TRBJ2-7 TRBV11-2 CASSLLPRGQSYEQYF TGTGCCAGCAGCTTACTACCCAGGGGGCAGTCCTACGAGCAGTACTTC
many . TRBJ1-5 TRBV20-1 CSAHTGGGSNQPQHF TGCAGTGCGCACACCGGGGGGGGAAGCAATCAGCCCCAGCATTTT
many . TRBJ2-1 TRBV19 CASSNNWNNEQFF TGTGCCAGTAGTAATAACTGGAACAATGAGCAGTTCTTC
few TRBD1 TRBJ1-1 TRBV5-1 CASSFGGTGMNTEAFF TGCGCCAGCAGCTTTGGTGGGACAGGAATGAACACTGAAGCTTTCTTT
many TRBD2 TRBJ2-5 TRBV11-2 CASSGTGTSGWGLQETQYF TGTGCCAGCAGCGGGACCGGGACTAGCGGATGGGGGCTCCAAGAGACCCAGTACTTC
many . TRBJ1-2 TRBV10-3 CAISEGQTRGYTF TGTGCCATCAGTGAAGGGCAGACCCGTGGCTACACCTTC
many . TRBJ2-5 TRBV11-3 CASSLAGEQETQYF TGTGCCAGCAGCTTAGCAGGGGAACAAGAGACCCAGTACTTC
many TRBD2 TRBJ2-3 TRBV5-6 CASSLAGGGTDTQYF TGTGCCAGCAGCCTAGCGGGAGGGGGCACAGATACGCAGTATTTT
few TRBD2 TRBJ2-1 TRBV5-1 CASSFPGGLYNEQFF TGCGCCAGCAGCTTCCCGGGAGGGCTTTACAATGAGCAGTTCTTC
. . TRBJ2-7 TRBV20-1 CSANDRLEEQYF TGCAGTGCTAATGACAGGCTCGAAGAGCAGTACTTC
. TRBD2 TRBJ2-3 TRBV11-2 CASSVGLAGGGTDTQYF TGTGCCAGCAGCGTAGGACTAGCGGGAGGCGGCACAGATACGCAGTATTTT
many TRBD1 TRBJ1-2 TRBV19 CASSSSGTGHSGFYGYTF TGTGCCAGTAGTTCCTCCGGGACAGGGCACTCAGGATTCTATGGCTACACCTTC
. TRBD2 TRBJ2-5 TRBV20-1 CSARRSSGLQETQYF TGCAGTGCTAGAAGGTCTAGCGGGCTCCAAGAGACCCAGTACTTC
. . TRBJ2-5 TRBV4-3 CASSQASNLETQYF TGCGCCAGCAGCCAAGCTTCGAATCTAGAGACCCAGTACTTC
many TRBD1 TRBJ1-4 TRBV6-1 CASRTGTGYEKLFF TGTGCCAGCAGGACCGGGACAGGGTATGAAAAACTGTTTTTT
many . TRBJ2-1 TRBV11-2 CASSLELALYNEQFF TGTGCCAGCAGCTTAGAACTAGCCTTATACAATGAGCAGTTCTTC
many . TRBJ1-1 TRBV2 CASRIEDTEAFF TGTGCCAGCAGGATAGAGGACACTGAAGCTTTCTTT
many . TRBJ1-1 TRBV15 CATSSSRQTEAFF TGTGCCACCAGCAGTAGTAGACAGACTGAAGCTTTCTTT
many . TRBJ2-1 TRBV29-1 CSVESSHNEQFF TGCAGCGTTGAAAGCAGCCACAATGAGCAGTTCTTC
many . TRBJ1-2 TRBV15 CATSRDSQGLDYGYTF TGTGCCACCAGCAGAGACAGCCAGGGGTTGGACTATGGCTACACCTTC
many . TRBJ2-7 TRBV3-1 CASSSTPGSGQYF TGTGCCAGCAGCAGCACTCCGGGGTCGGGGCAGTACTTC
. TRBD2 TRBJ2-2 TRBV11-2 CASSPSGTSTGELFF TGTGCCAGCAGCCCTTCCGGGACTAGCACCGGGGAGCTGTTTTTT
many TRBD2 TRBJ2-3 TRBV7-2 CASSFRTSGRTDTQYF TGTGCCAGCAGCTTCCGGACTAGCGGGCGCACAGATACGCAGTATTTT
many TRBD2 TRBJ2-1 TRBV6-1 CASYSGRPDEQFF TGTGCCAGCTATAGCGGGAGGCCAGATGAGCAGTTCTTC
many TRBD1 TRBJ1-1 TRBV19 CASRGTGMNTEAFF TGTGCCAGTAGGGGGACAGGGATGAACACTGAAGCTTTCTTT
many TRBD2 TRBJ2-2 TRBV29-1 CSVAVHNRLAGGTGELFF TGCAGCGTTGCCGTGCACAACAGACTAGCGGGAGGAACCGGGGAGCTGTTTTTT
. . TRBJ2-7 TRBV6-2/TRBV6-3 CAAGPRGVRDEQYF TGTGCCGCTGGGCCCCGCGGGGTAAGGGACGAGCAGTACTTC
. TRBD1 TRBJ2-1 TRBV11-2 CASTPGDREESEQFF TGTGCCAGCACCCCAGGGGACAGGGAAGAGAGTGAGCAGTTCTTC
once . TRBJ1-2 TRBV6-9 CASSLVPGPINYGYTF TGTGCCAGCAGCTTAGTTCCAGGACCGATAAACTATGGCTACACCTTC
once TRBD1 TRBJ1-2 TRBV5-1 CASNGGSPSARGDGYTF TGCGCCAGCAATGGAGGATCTCCGAGTGCCAGGGGGGATGGCTACACCTTC
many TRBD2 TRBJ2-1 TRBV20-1 CSARDHGLAGADEQFF TGCAGTGCTAGAGATCACGGTCTAGCGGGAGCGGATGAGCAGTTCTTC
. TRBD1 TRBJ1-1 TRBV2 CASSTPGQGNEAFF TGTGCCAGCAGTACCCCGGGACAGGGGAATGAAGCTTTCTTT